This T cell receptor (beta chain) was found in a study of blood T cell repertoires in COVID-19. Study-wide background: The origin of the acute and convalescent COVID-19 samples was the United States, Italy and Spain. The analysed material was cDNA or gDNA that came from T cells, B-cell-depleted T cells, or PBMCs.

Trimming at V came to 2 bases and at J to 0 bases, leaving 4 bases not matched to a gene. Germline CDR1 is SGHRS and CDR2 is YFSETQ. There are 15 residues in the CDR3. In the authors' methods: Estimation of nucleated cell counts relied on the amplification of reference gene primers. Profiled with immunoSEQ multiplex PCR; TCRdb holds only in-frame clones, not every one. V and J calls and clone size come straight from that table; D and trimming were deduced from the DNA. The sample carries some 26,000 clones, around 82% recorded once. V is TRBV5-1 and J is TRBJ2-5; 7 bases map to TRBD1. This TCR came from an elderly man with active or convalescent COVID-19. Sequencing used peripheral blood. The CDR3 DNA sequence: TGCGCCAGCAGCTTCGAAACAGGGGACCAAGAGACCCAGTACTTC. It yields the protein CASSFETGDQETQYF.